This is a list of T cell receptor beta chains from one sample in a study of blood T cells in healthy people across ages. TCRdb fed the 5' RACE reads into MiXCR, producing one record per CDR3 protein. The table has 1,100,000 or so distinct CDR3 sequences, over 35% seen once. The material sequenced was blood. Receptors were obtained from an older woman in good health. CDR3s include the opening cysteine and the closing phenylalanine or tryptophan. A D gene is named only where the DNA matches it firmly. Clone size is stated in some rows and not others, as once, few, many or a class when expanded.

d_gene: TRBD1
v_gene: TRBV4-2
abundance: few
j_gene: TRBJ1-1
CDR3nt: TGTGCCAGCAGCCGGACAGGGGGGGCTGAAGCTTTCTTT
CDR3aa: CASSRTGGAEAFF

d_gene: NA
v_gene: TRBV10-3
abundance: few
j_gene: TRBJ2-3
CDR3nt: TGTGCCATCAGTGCAGGGCTCGCAGATACGCAGTATTTT
CDR3aa: CAISAGLADTQYF

d_gene: NA
v_gene: TRBV10-3
abundance: NA
j_gene: TRBJ1-5
CDR3nt: TGTGCCATCAGTGAGACCTTGGGGGGGGACAATCAGCCCCAGCATTTT
CDR3aa: CAISETLGGDNQPQHF

d_gene: NA
v_gene: TRBV5-6
abundance: NA
j_gene: TRBJ2-7
CDR3nt: TGTGCCAGCAGCCCCGCTCCTAAGGGAAGCTCCTACGGGCAGTACTTC
CDR3aa: CASSPAPKGSSYGQYF

d_gene: TRBD1
v_gene: TRBV28
abundance: NA
j_gene: TRBJ2-3
CDR3nt: TGTGCCAGCAGTTTCCCAGTGCCGGGACAGGCACTGGGAGGCACAGATACGCAGTATTTT
CDR3aa: CASSFPVPGQALGGTDTQYF

d_gene: NA
v_gene: TRBV24-1
abundance: once
j_gene: TRBJ2-5
CDR3nt: TGTGCCACCAGAGCTGGGGCCTACAATGAGCAGTACTTC
CDR3aa: CATRAGAYNEQYF

d_gene: TRBD1
v_gene: TRBV20-1
abundance: NA
j_gene: TRBJ2-7
CDR3nt: TGCAGTGCTAGCGGACAGGGGGCCTACGAGCAGTACTTC
CDR3aa: CSASGQGAYEQYF

d_gene: NA
v_gene: TRBV15
abundance: few
j_gene: TRBJ2-7
CDR3nt: TGTGCCACCAGCAGAGATAGGGCCGCCTACGAGCAGTACTTC
CDR3aa: CATSRDRAAYEQYF

d_gene: TRBD2
v_gene: TRBV7-2
abundance: NA
j_gene: TRBJ2-3
CDR3nt: TGTGCCAGCAGCTTACCCGGACTAGCGGGAGGCCCATCTAGCACAGATACGCAGTATTTT
CDR3aa: CASSLPGLAGGPSSTDTQYF

d_gene: TRBD1
v_gene: TRBV7-9
abundance: NA
j_gene: TRBJ1-1
CDR3nt: TGTGCCAGCAGCCAATTCGCCGACAGGGGAGCTTTCTTT
CDR3aa: CASSQFADRGAFF

d_gene: NA
v_gene: TRBV29-1
abundance: NA
j_gene: TRBJ2-4
CDR3nt: TGCAGCGTGGCTGAGGCCAAAAACATTCGGTACTTC
CDR3aa: CSVAEAKNIRYF

d_gene: NA
v_gene: TRBV27
abundance: NA
j_gene: TRBJ2-7
CDR3nt: TGTGCCAGCAGTCTCTCCTCGAGGGGGTACGAGCAGTACTTC
CDR3aa: CASSLSSRGYEQYF

d_gene: NA
v_gene: TRBV20-1
abundance: NA
j_gene: TRBJ2-5
CDR3nt: TGCAGTGCTAGAGATTCCCCGCCAGGGAAAGAGACCCAGTACTTC
CDR3aa: CSARDSPPGKETQYF

d_gene: TRBD2
v_gene: TRBV5-1
abundance: NA
j_gene: TRBJ2-1
CDR3nt: TGCGCCAGCAGCTTGCTCGGACTAGCGAGTTACAATGAGCAGTTCTTC
CDR3aa: CASSLLGLASYNEQFF

d_gene: NA
v_gene: TRBV7-3
abundance: few
j_gene: TRBJ2-7
CDR3nt: TGTGCCAGCAGCTTTCAGCGGCTAGACTACGAGCAGTACTTC
CDR3aa: CASSFQRLDYEQYF

d_gene: NA
v_gene: TRBV20-1
abundance: NA
j_gene: TRBJ2-7
CDR3nt: TGCAGTGCCCCAGAAGCCAAACGAAATACCTACGAGCAGTACTTC
CDR3aa: CSAPEAKRNTYEQYF

d_gene: NA
v_gene: TRBV20-1
abundance: NA
j_gene: TRBJ2-4
CDR3nt: TGCAGTGCTAGAGGTCAGGGGCCTCGGGGGCAGTACTTC
CDR3aa: CSARGQGPRGQYF

d_gene: TRBD1
v_gene: TRBV6-5
abundance: NA
j_gene: TRBJ2-7
CDR3nt: TGTGCCAGCAGACAGGGGTTTGACGAGCAGTACTTC
CDR3aa: CASRQGFDEQYF

d_gene: TRBD2
v_gene: TRBV20-1
abundance: few
j_gene: TRBJ2-7
CDR3nt: TGCAGTGCTAGAGATGGTGCCCTAGCGGGACCTCAGTACTTC
CDR3aa: CSARDGALAGPQYF

d_gene: NA
v_gene: TRBV11-2
abundance: NA
j_gene: TRBJ2-3
CDR3nt: TGTGCCAGCAGCTTAGGGTCCGGAACCGGAGAAGATATGCAGTATTTT
CDR3aa: CASSLGSGTGEDMQYF

d_gene: TRBD2
v_gene: TRBV12-3/TRBV12-4
abundance: NA
j_gene: TRBJ2-1
CDR3nt: TGTGCCAGCAGTTCCGGGACTAGCGGGGTAGGCTCCTACAATGAGCAGTTCTTC
CDR3aa: CASSSGTSGVGSYNEQFF

d_gene: NA
v_gene: TRBV27
abundance: few
j_gene: TRBJ2-3
CDR3nt: TGTGCCAGCAGTTGGACTGCCAGCACAGATACGCAGTATTTT
CDR3aa: CASSWTASTDTQYF

d_gene: TRBD1
v_gene: TRBV12-3/TRBV12-4
abundance: NA
j_gene: TRBJ2-3
CDR3nt: TGTGCCAGCAGGTTTGGGACGGGACAGGGGAGCTCAGATACGCAGTATTTT
CDR3aa: CASRFGTGQGSSDTQYF

d_gene: NA
v_gene: TRBV18
abundance: few
j_gene: TRBJ2-7
CDR3nt: TGTGCCAGCTCATCCCGGGACGGCTCCTACGAGCAGTACTTC
CDR3aa: CASSSRDGSYEQYF

d_gene: TRBD1
v_gene: TRBV18
abundance: NA
j_gene: TRBJ2-7
CDR3nt: TGTGCCAGCTCACCAAGGGACAGGGTTGGCGAGCAGTACTTC
CDR3aa: CASSPRDRVGEQYF

d_gene: NA
v_gene: TRBV29-1
abundance: few
j_gene: TRBJ2-1
CDR3nt: TGCAGCGTAGAAGGGAGTATCTTACTTACGGCCGATGAGCAGTTCTTC
CDR3aa: CSVEGSILLTADEQFF

d_gene: NA
v_gene: TRBV29-1
abundance: NA
j_gene: TRBJ2-3
CDR3nt: TGCAGCGTTGGAGAAGGAGGCGCAGATACGCAGTATTTT
CDR3aa: CSVGEGGADTQYF

d_gene: NA
v_gene: TRBV3-1
abundance: NA
j_gene: TRBJ1-2
CDR3nt: TGTGCCAGCAGCCAAGAGGAGGGCGTCTATGGCTACACCTTC
CDR3aa: CASSQEEGVYGYTF

d_gene: TRBD1
v_gene: TRBV7-3
abundance: NA
j_gene: TRBJ1-2
CDR3nt: TGTGCCAGCAGCCTGGACAGGGGTCTTGGCTACACCTTC
CDR3aa: CASSLDRGLGYTF

d_gene: NA
v_gene: TRBV5-4
abundance: NA
j_gene: TRBJ2-7
CDR3nt: TGTGCCAGCCACGGAGGGGCAGACTACGAGCAGTACTTC
CDR3aa: CASHGGADYEQYF

d_gene: TRBD2
v_gene: TRBV7-9
abundance: few
j_gene: TRBJ2-1
CDR3nt: TGTGCCAGCAGCTTAGGTGCCCTAGCGGGAGGAAATGAGCAGTTCTTC
CDR3aa: CASSLGALAGGNEQFF

d_gene: NA
v_gene: TRBV20-1
abundance: NA
j_gene: TRBJ2-1
CDR3nt: TGCAGTGCTAACCCAAAAGCGTCGGGCTCCTACAATGAGCAGTTCTTC
CDR3aa: CSANPKASGSYNEQFF

d_gene: NA
v_gene: TRBV27
abundance: few
j_gene: TRBJ2-5
CDR3nt: TGTGCCAGCAGTTCCCCCGAAGAGACCCAGTACTTC
CDR3aa: CASSSPEETQYF

d_gene: NA
v_gene: TRBV12-3/TRBV12-4
abundance: NA
j_gene: TRBJ2-1
CDR3nt: TGTGCCAGCAGGTCGGGGGTTGAGCAGTTCTTC
CDR3aa: CASRSGVEQFF

d_gene: NA
v_gene: TRBV5-4
abundance: NA
j_gene: TRBJ2-7
CDR3nt: TGTGCCAGCAGAACTCGAGACAGCTACGAGCAGTACTTC
CDR3aa: CASRTRDSYEQYF

d_gene: NA
v_gene: TRBV10-3
abundance: few
j_gene: TRBJ1-6
CDR3nt: TGTGCCATCAGAGGTTCTGGACAGCATAATTCACCCCTCCACTTT
CDR3aa: CAIRGSGQHNSPLHF

d_gene: NA
v_gene: TRBV5-5
abundance: NA
j_gene: TRBJ2-5
CDR3nt: TGTGCCAGCAGCCCAACTAGCATCCAGGAGACCCAGTACTTC
CDR3aa: CASSPTSIQETQYF

d_gene: TRBD2
v_gene: TRBV6-5
abundance: NA
j_gene: TRBJ2-5
CDR3nt: TGTGCCAGCACCACGGGCAGGGAGCGGGAGCAGTACTTC
CDR3aa: CASTTGREREQYF

d_gene: TRBD1
v_gene: TRBV12-3/TRBV12-4
abundance: NA
j_gene: TRBJ2-7
CDR3nt: TGTGCCAGCAGGAAAGGGACAGGGTTCTACGAGCAGTACTTC
CDR3aa: CASRKGTGFYEQYF

d_gene: NA
v_gene: TRBV15
abundance: NA
j_gene: TRBJ2-6
CDR3nt: TGTGCCACCAGCAGAGAGGGAGGTTCAGCTGGGGCCAACGTCCTGACTTTC
CDR3aa: CATSREGGSAGANVLTF

d_gene: NA
v_gene: TRBV7-3
abundance: NA
j_gene: TRBJ2-3
CDR3nt: TGTGCCAGCAGCTTAAAGATGGGGATGGGGACGCAGTATTTT
CDR3aa: CASSLKMGMGTQYF

d_gene: NA
v_gene: TRBV20-1
abundance: NA
j_gene: TRBJ2-3
CDR3nt: TGCAGTGCCGGCCAACCCGTCACAGATACGCAGTATTTT
CDR3aa: CSAGQPVTDTQYF

d_gene: NA
v_gene: TRBV10-3
abundance: few
j_gene: TRBJ2-3
CDR3nt: TGTGCCATCCGGGCCTTTTCCACAGATACGCAGTATTTT
CDR3aa: CAIRAFSTDTQYF

d_gene: TRBD1
v_gene: TRBV2
abundance: few
j_gene: TRBJ2-1
CDR3nt: TGTGCCAGCAGTACCCGGGACAGGGCCAATGAGCAGTTCTTC
CDR3aa: CASSTRDRANEQFF

d_gene: NA
v_gene: TRBV27
abundance: few
j_gene: TRBJ2-7
CDR3nt: TGTGCCAGCAGAAGGGGGGCATGGGACGAGCAGTACTTC
CDR3aa: CASRRGAWDEQYF

d_gene: NA
v_gene: TRBV20-1
abundance: NA
j_gene: TRBJ2-2
CDR3nt: TGCAGTGCAGCTAACCTTCTAGCCCCAACGAACACCGGGGAGCTGTTTTTT
CDR3aa: CSAANLLAPTNTGELFF

d_gene: TRBD1
v_gene: TRBV6-6
abundance: NA
j_gene: TRBJ2-1
CDR3nt: TGTGCCAGCAGTTACGTCGGACAGGGGGCTTACAATGAGCAGTTCTTC
CDR3aa: CASSYVGQGAYNEQFF

d_gene: NA
v_gene: TRBV20-1
abundance: few
j_gene: TRBJ2-7
CDR3nt: TGCAGTGCCTCGGCAGTCATCCCCTACGAGCAGTACTTC
CDR3aa: CSASAVIPYEQYF

d_gene: TRBD1
v_gene: TRBV6-2/TRBV6-3
abundance: NA
j_gene: TRBJ1-2
CDR3nt: TGTGCCAGCAGACGGGACAGAGCTAACTATGACTACACCTTC
CDR3aa: CASRRDRANYDYTF

d_gene: NA
v_gene: TRBV7-8
abundance: NA
j_gene: TRBJ2-1
CDR3nt: TGTGCCAGCAGCTTAGCCCCTACAGTGACCTACAATGAGCAGTTCTTC
CDR3aa: CASSLAPTVTYNEQFF

d_gene: TRBD1
v_gene: TRBV7-8
abundance: NA
j_gene: TRBJ2-3
CDR3nt: TGTGCCAGCAGCTTACTCGGGACAGGGAGGACAGATACGCAGTATTTT
CDR3aa: CASSLLGTGRTDTQYF

d_gene: TRBD2
v_gene: TRBV5-1
abundance: NA
j_gene: TRBJ2-7
CDR3nt: TGCGCCAGCAGCTCCTTAACTAGCGTCCGCTCCTACGAGCAGTACTTC
CDR3aa: CASSSLTSVRSYEQYF

d_gene: NA
v_gene: TRBV7-3
abundance: NA
j_gene: TRBJ2-4
CDR3nt: TGTGCCAGCAGCTTAAGCCTAGGGCCCCACGGAAACATTCAGTACTTC
CDR3aa: CASSLSLGPHGNIQYF

d_gene: NA
v_gene: TRBV20-1
abundance: few
j_gene: TRBJ2-5
CDR3nt: TGCAGTGCTACGACCCGACTAGGGCGTGAGACCCAGTACTTC
CDR3aa: CSATTRLGRETQYF